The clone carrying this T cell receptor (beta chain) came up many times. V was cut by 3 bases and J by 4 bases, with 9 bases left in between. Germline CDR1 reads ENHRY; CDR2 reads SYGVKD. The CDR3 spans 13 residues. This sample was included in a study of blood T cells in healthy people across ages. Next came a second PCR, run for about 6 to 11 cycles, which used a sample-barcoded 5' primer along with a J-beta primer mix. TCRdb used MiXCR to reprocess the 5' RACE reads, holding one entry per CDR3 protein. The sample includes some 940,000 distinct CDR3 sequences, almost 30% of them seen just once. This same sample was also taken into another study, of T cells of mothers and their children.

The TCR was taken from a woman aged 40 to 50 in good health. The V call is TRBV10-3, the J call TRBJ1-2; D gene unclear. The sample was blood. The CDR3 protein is CAISDSQTYGYTF. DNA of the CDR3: TGTGCCATCAGTGACAGCCAGACCTATGGCTACACCTTC.